This T cell receptor beta chain originates from a study of T-cell reconstitution after alpha-beta-depleted transplantation in children. General study results and limits: The authors attributed T-cell counts and diversity one year after transplant mostly to newly produced T cells. Surviving recipient cells, namely T cells and thymic progenitors, were the source of high day-60 TCRbeta diversity in some patients. Reported findings indicate that, about two months after transplant, alpha-beta T cells came from several hundred expanded clones, which were derived from non-depleted graft cells.

V lost 0 bases, J lost 5 bases, and 10 bases lay in between. The CDR3 has 14 residues. Per germline, CDR1 SGDLS and CDR2 YYNGEE. Unique molecular identifiers tagged the TCRbeta library. TCRdb fed the PCR reads into MiXCR, producing one record per CDR3 protein. Of over 90,000 distinct CDR3 sequences in the sample, approximately 8% are singletons; the top ten hold less than 20%. This clonotype came up many times. Its antigen is currently unknown. The chain uses TRBV9 and TRBJ2-3, with D hard to call. This receptor was obtained from a boy aged 2-9 years with acute lymphoblastic leukemia, due to receive a stem cell transplant. The sequencing used PBMCs, collected before TCRalphabeta/CD19-depleted stem cell transplant. The CDR3 coding sequence is TGTGCCAGCAGCGTAGATTGGTTAAGAGATACGCAGTATTTT. Amino acids: CASSVDWLRDTQYF. Combining the CDR3 with reference TRBV9 and TRBJ2-3 gives the whole variable domain DSGVTQTPKHLITATGQRVTLRCSPRSGDLSVYWYQQSLDQGLQFLIQYYNGEERAKGNILERFSAQQFPDLHSELNLSSLELGDSALYFCASSVDWLRDTQYFGPGTRLTVL.